The next 30 T cell receptor beta chains were all read from a single sample in a study of CD8 T cells in ankylosing spondylitis. Study-wide findings and caveats: Ankylosing spondylitis blood appeared to be characterized by a TCR beta motif of eight or nine highly homologous variants.

TCRdb processed the 5' RACE reads anew with MiXCR; each CDR3 protein has one entry. The repertoire holds about 750,000 distinct CDR3 sequences, with around 20% as singletons. These TCRs are of unknown antigen specificity. The sequencing input was blood, either unsorted or a sorted T cell fraction (not recorded which). The receptor source for this set is a male donor with ankylosing spondylitis.

This clonotype was recorded at least ten times. This sequence joins TRBV5-5 and TRBJ2-2; D not resolved. Looked up from germline, CDR1 is SGHKS and CDR2 is YYEKEE (reference sequence). This CDR3 region has 13 residues. The V and J ends lost 2 bases and 6 bases respectively, with 8 bases between them. The CDR3 bases are TGTGCCAGCAGCTTAGGCGGCCCCGGGGAGCTGTTTTTT. Protein sequence: CASSLGGPGELFF.

This clonotype appeared many times. The chain combines TRBV2 with TRBJ2-7; D is uncertain. CDR1 is SNHLY, CDR2 FYNNEI, per germline. V was pared by 3 bases and J by 2 bases, with 2 bases between. CDR3 length: 11 amino acids. The CDR3 loop is CASSEPYEQYF. CDR3 nucleotide sequence: TGTGCCAGCAGTGAGCCCTACGAGCAGTACTTC.

This clonotype was counted between two and nine times. V usage is TRBV10-3 and J usage is TRBJ2-3; 11 bases are a match to TRBD2. V lost 7 bases and J lost 3; bases outside the gene matches: 6. This CDR3 has 15 amino acids. CDR1 ENHRY and CDR2 SYGVKD come from the germline V gene. CDR3 DNA: TGTGCCATCAACCCGGGACTAGCGGTAACAGATACGCAGTATTTT. It is translated as CAINPGLAVTDTQYF.

This chain connects TRBV3-1 to TRBJ1-2; D remains unclear. V was pared by 0 bases and J by 7 bases, with 15 bases between. Germline V gives CDR1 LGHDT, CDR2 YNNKEL (reference sequence). The CDR3 consists of 15 residues. The CDR3, as DNA: TGTGCCAGCAGCCAAGATAGGGCAGCCGATGGTGGCTACACCTTC. Its translation: CASSQDRAADGGYTF. Filled out from reference TRBV3-1 and TRBJ1-2, the complete variable domain reads DTAVSQTPKYLVTQMGNDKSIKCEQNLGHDTMYWYKQDSKKFLKIMFSYNNKELIINETVPNRFSPKSPDKAHLNLHINSLELGDSAVYFCASSQDRAADGGYTFGSGTRLTVV.

The V and J genes are TRBV4-1 and TRBJ2-1; possibly TRBD2 for D (5 bases). The CDR3 runs to 14 residues. The V and J ends lost 4 bases and 10 bases respectively, with 17 bases between them. The germline V gene encodes CDR1 MGHRA and CDR2 YSYEKL. For the CDR3, the DNA is TGCGCCAGCAGCCCCCGGGGAGATGGCCCGGAGCAGTTCTTC. Residues: CASSPRGDGPEQFF.

There are a few counts of this clonotype. This sequence joins TRBV12-3 or TRBV12-4 and TRBJ1-5; no clear D. Trimming removed 3 bases at V and 6 bases at J, with 6 bases between. CDR3 length equals 12 residues. CDR3 loop: CASSFKGQPQHF. The CDR3, as DNA: TGTGCCAGCAGTTTTAAGGGTCAGCCCCAGCATTTT.

V usage is TRBV29-1 and J usage is TRBJ2-3; TRBD1 might be the D (6 bases). Germline V gene sequence: CDR1 SQVTM, CDR2 ANQGSEA. Between the trimmed V and J ends, which lost 3 bases and 0 bases, there was a span of 10 bases. This CDR3 has 14 amino acids. In DNA, the CDR3 is TGCAGCGTTGAGAGGGACATAAGCACAGATACGCAGTATTTT. This sequence encodes CSVERDISTDTQYF.

This clonotype was seen at least ten times. This sequence joins TRBV28 and TRBJ1-5, with TRBD1 matching over 7 bases. Germline V lookup: CDR1 MDHEN, CDR2 SYDVKM. After removal of 6 bases from V and 3 bases from J, the junction contained 8 bases not matched to a gene. The CDR3 consists of 15 residues. CDR3 bases: TGTGCCAGCAGCCTACAGGGGTTTGTCAATCAGCCCCAGCATTTT. Protein product: CASSLQGFVNQPQHF.

This chain joins TRBV20-1 and TRBJ2-1, with 10 bases that match TRBD1. J was trimmed by 4 bases and V by 1 base; bases with no gene match: 7. There are 16 residues in the CDR3. Germline values: CDR1 DFQATT, CDR2 SNEGSKA (reference sequence). The CDR3 here is CSARAYAGQGYNEQFF. The CDR3 bases are TGCAGTGCTAGAGCGTATGCGGGACAGGGGTACAATGAGCAGTTCTTC.

The V call is TRBV15, the J call TRBJ2-5; no clear D gene. Trimming removed 0 bases from V and 0 bases from J, with 5 bases in between. This CDR3 has 14 residues. CDR1 and CDR2 from the germline V gene are LNHNV and YYDKDF (reference sequence). The CDR3 here is CATSRDAYQETQYF. The CDR3 nucleotides read TGTGCCACCAGCAGAGACGCGTACCAAGAGACCCAGTACTTC. Supplemented by reference TRBV15 and TRBJ2-5, the full variable domain reads DAMVIQNPRYQVTQFGKPVTLSCSQTLNHNVMYWYQQKSSQAPKLLFHYYDKDFNNEADTPDNFQSRRPNTSFCFLDIRSPGLGDTAMYLCATSRDAYQETQYFGPGTRLLVL.

This clonotype was detected a few times. The V gene is TRBV12-3 or TRBV12-4, the J gene TRBJ2-7; TRBD1 matches at 8 bases. V lost 4 bases and J lost 5; bases outside the gene matches: 13. This CDR3 is built from 16 residues. The CDR3 nucleotides are TGTGCCAGCAGTTCCTCCCTCGGACAGGGAGGCCACGAGCAGTACTTC. Its translation: CASSSSLGQGGHEQYF.

The rearrangement joins TRBV3-1 to TRBJ2-1; D possibly corresponds to TRBD1 (6 bases). V gave up 6 bases and J gave up 9 bases, with 15 bases separating them. Germline loops: CDR1 LGHDT, CDR2 YNNKEL (reference sequence). The CDR3 has 13 amino acids. The CDR3 bases are TGTGCCAGCAGTCACCGGGACAAAGGTGAGCAGTTCTTC. This translates into CASSHRDKGEQFF.

This clonotype was found a few times. V usage is TRBV4-3 and J usage is TRBJ2-7; 10 bases match TRBD1. Trimming at V came to 0 bases and at J to 4 bases, leaving 6 bases not matched to a gene. The CDR3 is 16 amino acids. Germline CDR1 LGHNA, CDR2 YSLEER. CDR3 nucleotides: TGCGCCAGCAGCCAAGACGGGACAGGGGCATCTTACGAGCAGTACTTC. This sequence encodes CASSQDGTGASYEQYF.

Written as DNA, the CDR3 is TGTGCCAGCAGCTCGTATCCGGGGGCGCGGGGAAAACTGTTTTTT. It encodes CASSSYPGARGKLFF. The rearrangement joins TRBV12-3 or TRBV12-4 to TRBJ1-4; D is possibly TRBD1 (6 bases). Trimming left V 6 bases short and J 10 bases short, with 21 bases between. The CDR3 runs 15 residues.

This sequence joins TRBV4-2 and TRBJ2-1; 7 bases match TRBD2. Per the germline V gene, CDR1 is LGHNA and CDR2 is YNFKEQ. V gave up 3 bases and J gave up 4 bases; unmatched junction bases: 6. This CDR3 has 15 residues. CDR3 region: CASSQRESAYNEQFF. CDR3 DNA: TGTGCCAGCAGCCAGCGGGAGAGTGCATACAATGAGCAGTTCTTC.

The gene calls are TRBV20-1 and TRBJ1-1; TRBD1 might be the D (5 bases). The CDR3 runs to 15 residues. V dropped 3 bases and J dropped 1 base, with 15 bases sitting between them. Per the germline V gene, CDR1 is DFQATT and CDR2 is SNEGSKA (reference sequence). CDR3 amino acids: CSARVQGFTNTEAFF. CDR3 sequence (DNA): TGCAGTGCTAGGGTTCAGGGTTTTACGAACACTGAAGCTTTCTTT.

This clonotype was counted only a few times. The rearrangement joins TRBV7-8 to TRBJ1-5, with D hard to call. CDR1 and CDR2 from the germline V gene are SGHVS and FQNEAQ. The CDR3 contains 16 residues. Trimming removed 5 bases at V and 3 bases at J, with 17 bases between. The DNA of the CDR3 is TGTGCCAGCAGCCCTAGGTGGCAGAGGGACAATCAGCCCCAGCATTTT. It specifies CASSPRWQRDNQPQHF.

The chain joins TRBV12-3 or TRBV12-4 to TRBJ2-7; D tentatively fits TRBD1 or TRBD2 (5 bases each). The length of the CDR3 is 13 residues. The V gene lost 6 bases and the J gene lost 9 bases, with 18 bases spanning the gap. As DNA, the CDR3 is TGTGCCAGCAGCCGGGACGAAACTACGAGGCAGTACTTC. It codes for CASSRDETTRQYF.

The chain carries TRBV5-1 and TRBJ2-5; no clear D. CDR1 SGHRS and CDR2 YFSETQ come from the germline V gene. CDR3 length equals 14 residues. The V end was cut by 0 bases, the J end by 2 bases, with 8 bases between. The CDR3 DNA follows: TGCGCCAGCAGCTTGGTGTCACCTCAAGAGACCCAGTACTTC. Amino acid sequence: CASSLVSPQETQYF.

The sample holds a few counts of this clonotype. The rearrangement links TRBV7-8 to TRBJ2-7, with a weak D call TRBD2 (6 bases). V lost 6 bases and J lost 3, with 12 bases in between. CDR3 size: 13 residues. Germline values: CDR1 SGHVS, CDR2 FQNEAQ. CDR3 amino acids: CASRGGEHYEQYF. As DNA, the CDR3 is TGTGCCAGCAGAGGCGGGGAGCACTACGAGCAGTACTTC.

The chain has TRBV6-2 or TRBV6-3 and TRBJ1-5, with D possibly being TRBD1 (5 bases). This CDR3 contains 15 residues. Germline CDR1 MNHEY, CDR2 SVGEGT. V dropped 5 bases and J dropped 3 bases, with 14 bases sitting between them. CDR3 residues: CASSQPGQFNQPQHF. CDR3 DNA: TGTGCCAGCAGTCAACCGGGGCAGTTCAATCAGCCCCAGCATTTT.

In this sample, this clonotype turned up a few times. V is TRBV5-1 and J is TRBJ2-1; a possible D gene is TRBD1 (6 bases). Germline CDR1 and CDR2: SGHRS and YFSETQ. CDR3 length: 14 residues. Trimming cost V 4 bases and J 6 bases, with 14 bases left between them. The DNA for the CDR3 is TGCGCCAGCAGCGGTCAGGGGAGTATCAATGAGCAGTTCTTC. Translation: CASSGQGSINEQFF.

This clonotype was observed a handful of times. V usage is TRBV7-9 and J usage is TRBJ2-5; no reliable D call. The CDR3 is made up of 12 amino acids. The germline CDR1 and CDR2 sequences are SEHNR and FQNEAQ (reference sequence). Trimming stripped 3 bases from V and 5 bases from J, with 7 bases between. Here the CDR3 DNA reads TGTGCCAGCAGCTTCCTAGACGAGACCCAGTACTTC. The encoded protein is CASSFLDETQYF.

The table lists this clonotype with a few counts. The gene calls are TRBV7-2 and TRBJ2-1, with unresolved D. Trimming shortened V by 2 bases and J by 4 bases, and 18 bases separated the two germline ends. Germline CDR1 reads SGHTA; CDR2 reads FQGNSA. The CDR3 length is 17 residues. CDR3 nucleotides: TGTGCCAGCAGCTTACACCAAGGGTCCGGGCTTTACAATGAGCAGTTCTTC. Protein sequence: CASSLHQGSGLYNEQFF.

This clonotype has just a few counts. The gene calls are TRBV4-1 and TRBJ1-5; TRBD1 matches 7 bases. Losses at the gene ends were 0 bases for V and 5 bases for J; bases not matched to a gene: 4. Germline V gene data show CDR1 as MGHRA and CDR2 as YSYEKL. The CDR3 is made up of 15 amino acids. CDR3 nucleotide sequence: TGCGCCAGCAGCCAAGAGGGACAGTCCTATCAGCCCCAGCATTTT. Translating gives CASSQEGQSYQPQHF.

CDR3 sequence reads: CASKFRVDTEAFF. Here the CDR3 DNA reads TGTGCCAGCAAATTCAGGGTGGACACTGAAGCTTTCTTT. The rearrangement links TRBV6-1 to TRBJ1-1; a weak D match, TRBD1 (5 bases). The V end was cut by 7 bases, the J end by 3 bases, with 12 bases between. The CDR3 runs 13 residues. Germline V gene sequence: CDR1 MNHNS, CDR2 SASEGT.

This clonotype appeared a few times. The chain is built from TRBV6-1 and TRBJ1-6, with TRBD1 matching 7 bases. V lost 5 bases to trimming and J lost 7 bases; unmatched junction nucleotides: 8. Germline V gene sequence: CDR1 MNHNS, CDR2 SASEGT. This CDR3 has 15 amino acids. The CDR3 DNA is TGTGCCAGCAGTACCGGGACAGCTGAAAATTCACCCCTCCACTTT. Translation gives CASSTGTAENSPLHF.

Written as DNA, the CDR3 is TGTGCCAGCAGTGAAGCTAGGGGAAATAGCTATGGCTACACCTTC. It codes for CASSEARGNSYGYTF. The gene calls are TRBV6-1 and TRBJ1-2, with D possibly matching TRBD1 (5 bases). The CDR3 is 15 amino acids. Deletions cut 0 bases from V and 4 bases from J, with 12 bases between. Germline V gene sequence: CDR1 MNHNS, CDR2 SASEGT.

The chain carries TRBV12-3 or TRBV12-4 and TRBJ2-3; 11 positions match TRBD2. This CDR3 comprises 15 residues. J lost 5 bases, V lost 8 bases, and 9 bases had no gene match. CDR3 nucleotides: TGTGCCAGCCGATCTAGCGGGAGGCCATTAGATACGCAGTATTTT. It translates to CASRSSGRPLDTQYF.

The CDR3 reads CASSLGLVPYEQYF. The CDR3 DNA sequence: TGTGCCAGCAGCTTAGGGCTAGTCCCCTACGAGCAGTACTTC. V usage is TRBV11-2 and J usage is TRBJ2-7; D is undetermined. Germline V gene lookup returns CDR1 SGHAT and CDR2 FQNNGV. Trimming removed 1 base at V and 2 bases at J, with 9 bases between. The CDR3 is 14 residues long.